Detailed here is one T cell receptor (beta chain). Its cognate antigen is unknown. The CDR3 sequence is 16 residues long. Trimming took off 6 bases at V and 0 bases at J, with 15 bases between the two ends. The CDR3 regions of TCR beta were amplified from RNA transcripts. RT-PCR in the first round (using the HTBI primer set) targeted the TCR CDR3. TCRdb reprocessed the multiplex PCR reads via MiXCR and lists one record per CDR3 protein. The table records 530,000 or so distinct CDR3 sequences, approximately 24% of them present only once. The sample belongs to a study of T cells in Graves' hyperthyroidism and ophthalmopathy. Study conclusions and caveats: Most thyroid clonotypes expanded above 0.001 appeared in blood too.

This chain links TRBV12-3 or TRBV12-4 with TRBJ1-3, with D tentatively TRBD1 (6 bases). This TCR was sampled from a woman aged 25 to 39 with Graves' ophthalmopathy. The specimen sequenced was blood. The CDR3 DNA sequence: TGTGCCAGCAGCCCAGGACAGAGAAGCTCTGGAAACACCATATATTTT. Its protein product is CASSPGQRSSGNTIYF.